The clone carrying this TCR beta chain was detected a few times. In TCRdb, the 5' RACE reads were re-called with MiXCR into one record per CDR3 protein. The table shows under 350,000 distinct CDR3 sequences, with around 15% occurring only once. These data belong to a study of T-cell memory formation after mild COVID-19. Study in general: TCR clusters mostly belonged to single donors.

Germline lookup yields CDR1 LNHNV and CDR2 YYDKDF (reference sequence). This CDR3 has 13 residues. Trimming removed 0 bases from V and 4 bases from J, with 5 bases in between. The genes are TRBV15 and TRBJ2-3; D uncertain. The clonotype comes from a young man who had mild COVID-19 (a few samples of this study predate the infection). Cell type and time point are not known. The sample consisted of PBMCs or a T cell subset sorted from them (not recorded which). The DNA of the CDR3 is TGTGCCACCAGCAGAGATCTAGCAGATACGCAGTATTTT. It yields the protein CATSRDLADTQYF.